One sample yielded the 29 T cell receptor beta chains listed below, sequenced in a study of blood T cell repertoires in COVID-19. The repertoire was sequenced with immunoSEQ multiplex PCR; TCRdb's copy has only in-frame clones and lacks some. This sample has about 220,000 clones; less than 90% occur once, and the top ten carry 1.9%. Sequencing was performed on peripheral blood. All receptors derive from a man in his forties with active or convalescent COVID-19.

Concerning this clone: Other DNA sequences within the sample encode an identical CDR3. The chain has TRBV5-4 and TRBJ1-2; 9 positions match TRBD1. The CDR3 totals 13 residues. Germline CDR1 and CDR2: SGHNT and YYREEE (reference sequence). The V and J ends lost 4 bases and 4 bases, in that order; junction bases with no gene match: 2. The CDR3 here is CASSPDRGYGYTF. CDR3 in DNA: TGTGCCAGCAGCCCGGACAGGGGCTATGGCTACACCTTC. Using reference TRBV5-4 and TRBJ1-2 for the parts outside the CDR3, the full variable domain is ETGVTQSPTHLIKTRGQQVTLRCSSQSGHNTVSWYQQALGQGPQFIFQYYREEENGRGNFPPRFSGLQFPNYSSELNVNALELDDSALYLCASSPDRGYGYTFGSGTRLTVV.

The V call is TRBV12-3 or TRBV12-4, the J call TRBJ2-6; D ambiguous. V lost 8 bases and J 1 base, leaving 6 bases between the germline ends. CDR3 length equals 13 residues. Here the CDR3 DNA reads TGTGCCAGCGGAGTATCTGGGGCCAACGTCCTGACTTTC. It specifies CASGVSGANVLTF.

In DNA, the CDR3 is TGTGCCAGCAGCTCAGGCTGGGTGGGGGACAGGCATGAAAAACTGTTTTTT. This translates into CASSSGWVGDRHEKLFF. The chain employs TRBV11-2 and TRBJ1-4, with 8 bases lining up with TRBD1. V trimming: 4 bases; J trimming: 6 bases; junction bases outside the gene matches: 13. The CDR3 covers 17 residues. Germline V CDR1 and CDR2: SGHAT, FQNNGV.

The chain links TRBV2 to TRBJ1-2; D uncertain. With 2 bases removed from V and 7 bases from J, the gap between germline ends came to 11 bases. The CDR3 covers 13 residues. Germline CDR1 reads SNHLY; CDR2 reads FYNNEI. CDR3 nucleotides: TGTGCCAGCAGTGAATTGATAGAGGCTGGCTACACCTTC. Residues: CASSELIEAGYTF.

This clone was seen a single time. The CDR3 region is CASSEGGGGELFF. DNA of the CDR3: TGCGCCAGCAGTGAGGGAGGCGGGGGGGAGCTGTTTTTT. The genes are TRBV10-2 and TRBJ2-2; TRBD2 might be the D (5 bases). The CDR3 runs to 13 residues. The V end was cut by 2 bases, the J end by 8 bases, with 9 bases between. Germline assignment: CDR1 WSHSY and CDR2 SAAADI.

The chain couples TRBV19 to TRBJ1-6, with TRBD1 matching 9 bases. From germline, CDR1 is LNHDA and CDR2 SQIVND (reference sequence). CDR3 length: 14 residues. The junction had 3 bases not matched to a gene; V was cut back by 6 bases and J by 6 bases. In DNA, the CDR3 is TGTGCCAGTAGGCTGACAGGGGGTAATTCACCCCTCCACTTT. Translating gives CASRLTGGNSPLHF.

This sequence joins TRBV5-1 and TRBJ1-1; tentative D call: TRBD1 (6 bases). Deletions cut 3 bases from V and 1 base from J, with 25 bases between. CDR1 is SGHRS and CDR2 is YFSETQ in the germline V gene. The CDR3 spans 19 residues. The CDR3 reads CASSSTGRGLSLPNTEAFF. As DNA, the CDR3 is TGCGCCAGCAGCTCCACAGGGAGAGGGTTGTCCCTTCCGAACACTGAAGCTTTCTTT.

CDR3 nucleotides: TGTGCCAGCAGCCTCACAGATACGCAGTATTTT. It specifies CASSLTDTQYF. The chain joins TRBV28 to TRBJ2-3; D gene uncertain. V was trimmed by 6 bases and J by 2 bases, leaving 3 bases between them. This CDR3 has 11 residues. Germline V lookup: CDR1 MDHEN, CDR2 SYDVKM.

This clone has just one count. CDR3 sequence (DNA): TGTGCCAGCAGCGTAGTGGGCTCAACCTACGAGCAGTACTTC. Translating gives CASSVVGSTYEQYF. V and J are TRBV9 and TRBJ2-7; D uncertain. CDR3 size: 14 residues. The ends were cut back, 0 bases at V and 2 bases at J, with 9 bases in the middle. Germline loops: CDR1 SGDLS, CDR2 YYNGEE.

This clone was seen only a few times. The chain recombines TRBV5-1 with TRBJ1-1; D is perhaps TRBD1 (6 bases). V lost 4 bases and J 0 bases, leaving 10 bases between the germline ends. The CDR3 has 14 residues. From germline, CDR1 is SGHRS and CDR2 YFSETQ. CDR3 nucleotide sequence: TGCGCCAGCAGCGCCGGACAGTTGAACACTGAAGCTTTCTTT. It codes for CASSAGQLNTEAFF.

The J gene is TRBJ1-1, the V gene TRBV28; 8 bases fit TRBD1. The CDR3 consists of 15 residues. The germline CDR1 and CDR2 sequences are MDHEN and SYDVKM. J was trimmed by 1 base and V by 4 bases; bases with no gene match: 5. CDR3 DNA: TGTGCCAGCAGTTCTACCGGGACAGGGAACACTGAAGCTTTCTTT. Translation: CASSSTGTGNTEAFF.

V is TRBV30 and J is TRBJ1-3; D not resolved. Germline V gives CDR1 GTSNPN, CDR2 SVGIG (reference sequence). V gave up 4 bases and J gave up 2 bases, with 9 bases separating them. The CDR3 extends over 13 amino acids. The CDR3 DNA follows: TGTGCCTGGACTACAGTGCCTGGAAACACCATATATTTT. It specifies CAWTTVPGNTIYF.

This rearrangement joins TRBV28 to TRBJ2-3, with 12 bases matching TRBD1. Trimming cost V 7 bases and J 6 bases; bases outside gene matches: 8. Germline-derived CDR1 and CDR2 are MDHEN and SYDVKM. The CDR3 spans 15 residues. The CDR3: CASIPGQGARDTQYF. The CDR3 DNA sequence: TGTGCCAGCATCCCGGGACAGGGGGCGCGGGATACGCAGTATTTT. Variable domain in full (rest from reference TRBV28 and TRBJ2-3): DVKVTQSSRYLVKRTGEKVFLECVQDMDHENMFWYRQDPGLGLRLIYFSYDVKMKEKGDIPEGYSVSREKKERFSLILESASTNQTSMYLCASIPGQGARDTQYFGPGTRLTVL.

The rearrangement joins TRBV30 to TRBJ1-4; 7 bases align to TRBD1. This CDR3 has 15 residues. The J segment lost 6 bases and the V segment lost 1 base, leaving 8 bases of the junction unmatched. CDR1 and CDR2 (germline): GTSNPN, SVGIG (reference sequence). The CDR3 nucleotides read TGTGCCTGGAGTGAGGTTGGCCAGGGGGATGAAAAACTGTTTTTT. This gives the protein CAWSEVGQGDEKLFF. The variable domain in full, with the rest retrieved from reference TRBV30 and TRBJ1-4, is SQTIHQWPATLVQPVGSPLSLECTVEGTSNPNLYWYRQAAGRGLQLLFYSVGIGQISSEVPQNLSASRPQDRQFILSSKKLLLSDSGFYLCAWSEVGQGDEKLFFGSGTQLSVL.

Ten or more counts support this clone. The chain uses TRBV7-9 and TRBJ2-7, with 14 bases aligning to TRBD2. The CDR3 consists of 15 residues. After removal of 5 bases from V and 8 bases from J, the junction contained 8 bases not matched to a gene. CDR1 and CDR2 from the germline V gene are SEHNR and FQNEAQ (reference sequence). The CDR3 spells CASSPRGTSGSKQYF. Here the CDR3 DNA reads TGTGCCAGCAGCCCCCGGGGGACTAGCGGGAGCAAGCAGTACTTC.

The J gene is TRBJ2-1, the V gene TRBV19, with 10 bases matching TRBD1. The CDR3 loop spans 17 amino acids. Germline V lookup: CDR1 LNHDA, CDR2 SQIVND (reference sequence). After removal of 5 bases from V and 9 bases from J, the junction contained 16 bases not matched to a gene. The CDR3 nucleotides are TGTGCCAGTAGTCCCATGCTCCCGGGACAGGGGCCACCTGAGCAGTTCTTC. This gives the protein CASSPMLPGQGPPEQFF.

This chain links TRBV12-3 or TRBV12-4 with TRBJ1-1; 7 bases map to TRBD1. The CDR3 runs to 13 residues. The V gene end was trimmed by 9 bases and the J gene end by 5 bases; junction bases not matched to a gene: 9. DNA for the CDR3: TGTGCCAGTACCGGACAGGTACGAACTGAAGCTTTCTTT. Protein product: CASTGQVRTEAFF.

V usage is TRBV7-9 and J usage is TRBJ2-5, with TRBD1 matching over 7 bases. Germline CDR1 and CDR2: SEHNR and FQNEAQ (reference sequence). V was clipped by 8 bases and J by 4 bases; unmatched bases: 4. This CDR3 comprises 12 residues. CDR3 sequence (DNA): TGTGCCAGCCAAAGGGACAGAGAGACCCAGTACTTC. Translation: CASQRDRETQYF.

The chain has TRBV27 and TRBJ1-1; D is possibly TRBD1 (6 bases). V lost 6 bases, J lost 4 bases, and 12 bases lay in between. Germline V lookup: CDR1 MNHEY, CDR2 SMNVEV (reference sequence). The length of the CDR3 is 13 residues. Here the CDR3 reads CASRFRGPTEAFF. The DNA of the CDR3 is TGTGCCAGCAGGTTCAGGGGACCCACTGAAGCTTTCTTT.

V usage is TRBV19 and J usage is TRBJ2-1; 7 bases match TRBD1. V dropped 6 bases and J dropped 0; count of bases not matched to a gene: 8. The germline V gene encodes CDR1 LNHDA and CDR2 SQIVND (reference sequence). The CDR3 length is 16 residues. CDR3 sequence reads: CASSPPEGASYNEQFF. The DNA for the CDR3 is TGTGCCAGTAGCCCGCCAGAGGGGGCCTCCTACAATGAGCAGTTCTTC.

This clone has just a few counts. The rearrangement links TRBV6-1 to TRBJ1-1, with TRBD1 matching 11 bases. V dropped 0 bases and J dropped 4; count of bases not matched to a gene: 4. Germline assignment: CDR1 MNHNS and CDR2 SASEGT. CDR3 size: 16 residues. CDR3 bases: TGTGCCAGCAGTGAAGCGACCGGGACAGGGGGCACTGAAGCTTTCTTT. As protein: CASSEATGTGGTEAFF.

This clone was seen a few times. This chain uses TRBV6-6 with TRBJ1-5; D is perhaps TRBD1 (6 bases). V lost 9 bases to trimming and J lost 2 bases, with 11 bases between them. Per germline, CDR1 MNHNY and CDR2 SVGAGI (reference sequence). CDR3 length: 13 residues. The CDR3 region is CASVRGGNQPQHF. The DNA of the CDR3 is TGTGCCAGTGTCAGGGGTGGCAATCAGCCCCAGCATTTT.

In this sample, this clone turned up once. V gene TRBV4-1 combines with J gene TRBJ2-7; weak D call: TRBD1 (6 bases). The CDR3 has 15 residues. V dropped 4 bases and J dropped 3 bases, with 16 bases sitting between them. The germline V gene has CDR1 MGHRA and CDR2 YSYEKL. The CDR3 sequence: CASSPLRQADYEQYF. As DNA, the CDR3 is TGCGCCAGCAGCCCCCTTCGACAGGCAGACTACGAGCAGTACTTC.

The chain carries TRBV15 and TRBJ1-2, with D possibly being TRBD1 (5 bases). The V end was cut by 3 bases, the J end by 1 base, with 12 bases between. This CDR3 is built from 15 residues. From germline, CDR1 is LNHNV and CDR2 YYDKDF (reference sequence). CDR3 sequence (DNA): TGTGCCACCAGCAGCCGACAGAAGAGTAACTATGGCTACACCTTC. It encodes CATSSRQKSNYGYTF.

The genes are TRBV25-1 and TRBJ1-4, with TRBD1 matching 8 bases. The CDR3 is made up of 15 amino acids. V shed 4 bases, J shed 5 bases, and the junction held 6 bases outside the gene matches. Germline CDR1 MGHDK, CDR2 SYGVNS. The CDR3 spells CASSGSDRENEKLFF. In DNA form, the CDR3 reads TGTGCCAGCAGTGGATCGGACAGGGAAAATGAAAAACTGTTTTTT.

This sequence joins TRBV11-1 and TRBJ1-1, with D maybe TRBD1 (5 bases). Trimming took 7 bases from V and 1 from J, leaving 13 bases between them. This CDR3 spans 14 amino acids. CDR1 is SGHAT, CDR2 FQDESV, per germline (reference sequence). CDR3 nucleotides: TGTGCCAGCACCGAAGGGAGGGGGAACACTGAAGCTTTCTTT. This gives the protein CASTEGRGNTEAFF.

This clone appeared a few times. The chain combines TRBV19 with TRBJ1-5; TRBD1 matches at 7 bases. Germline CDR1 and CDR2: LNHDA and SQIVND (reference sequence). The ends lost 3 bases at V and 1 base at J; junction bases unmatched: 12. The CDR3 sequence is 18 residues long. The CDR3 DNA reads TGTGCCAGTAGTATCGGTTTACTAGGGGGCTTCAGCAATCAGCCCCAGCATTTT. As protein: CASSIGLLGGFSNQPQHF.

Concerning this clone itself: The sample carries other DNA sequences with the same CDR3. The chain recombines TRBV27 with TRBJ2-1, with D perhaps TRBD2 (6 bases). Trimming stripped 5 bases from V and 6 bases from J, with 14 bases between. This CDR3 region has 14 residues. Germline V lookup: CDR1 MNHEY, CDR2 SMNVEV (reference sequence). CDR3 sequence (DNA): TGTGCCAGCAGTGGGCTGGGGGGAGGCAATGAGCAGTTCTTC. Its translation: CASSGLGGGNEQFF.

The chain employs TRBV4-1 and TRBJ2-5; D is perhaps TRBD1 (6 bases). Germline assignment: CDR1 MGHRA and CDR2 YSYEKL. V was cut by 1 base and J by 3 bases, with 12 bases left in between. This CDR3 comprises 15 residues. The CDR3 is CASSQGTDNEETQYF. The CDR3 nucleotides are TGCGCCAGCAGCCAAGGGACAGACAATGAAGAGACCCAGTACTTC.